This TCR beta chain came from a study of blood T cells in healthy people across ages. Germline V gene sequence: CDR1 SGDLS, CDR2 YYNGEE. The CDR3 contains 15 residues. A second roughly 6 to 11 cycle PCR used barcoded and J-beta primers. TCRdb independently ran MiXCR on the 5' RACE reads; one entry per CDR3 protein. This sample has 850,000 to 1,000,000 distinct CDR3 sequences, with roughly 52% found just once. The sample taken for sequencing was blood. The genes are TRBV9 and TRBJ2-4, with 10 nucleotides matching TRBD1. The better agreement between TRBJ2-7 and the DNA end casts doubt on the J call. This TCR was sampled from a man aged 25 to 40 in good health. CDR3 region: CASSVEGQGNHEQYF. CDR3 DNA sequence: TGTGCCAGCAGCGTAGAGGGACAGGGGAACCACGAGCAGTACTTC.